A selection of T cell receptor beta chains follows, all from one sample in a study of human T cells and chemical hapten exposure. TCRdb passed the RACE reads through MiXCR, listing each CDR3 protein once. The sample yields roughly 89,000 distinct CDR3 sequences, approximately 10% seen once. The starting material was whole blood, obtained in connection with sensitization to the hapten diphenylcyclopropenone (DPC). The receptors originated from a woman aged 25 to 45 with alopecia areata. Some clones in this sample may be carry-over from other donors' samples. CDR3s include the opening cysteine and the closing phenylalanine or tryptophan. Each record gives: clone size, D gene, V gene, J gene, CDR3 DNA, CDR3 protein. D genes are given only for firm matches. Some rows mark clone size as missing; the rest say once, few, many or name a class of expanded clone.

>many|.|TRBV20-1|TRBJ1-1
TGCAGTGCCTGTCCTTTCCAAACCACTGAAGCTTTCTTT
CSACPFQTTEAFF
>.|TRBD2|TRBV29-1|TRBJ2-3
TGCAGCTTCACTAGCGGGAGGGCCGTCGGCACAGATACGCAGTATTTT
CSFTSGRAVGTDTQYF
>.|.|TRBV12-5|TRBJ1-1
TGTGCTAGTGGTTTTGGGGCCAACACTGAAGCTTTCTTT
CASGFGANTEAFF
>many|.|TRBV10-2|TRBJ1-6
TGCGCCAGCAGTCTACAGGGCTATTCACCCCTCCACTTT
CASSLQGYSPLHF
>many|.|TRBV5-1|TRBJ1-1
TGCGCCAGCAGCTTGGCCAGCATGAACACTGAAGCTTTCTTT
CASSLASMNTEAFF
>.|.|TRBV4-1|TRBJ1-4
TGCGCCAGCAGCATGCCGGGACTTAATGAAAAACTGTTTTTT
CASSMPGLNEKLFF
>.|.|TRBV28|TRBJ1-2
TGTGCCAGCAGTCCCATACAGGGCACCATTAACTATGGCTACACCTTC
CASSPIQGTINYGYTF
>few|.|TRBV28|TRBJ2-2
TGTGCCGTACAGGGTTCGAGCACCGGGGAGCTGTTTTTT
CAVQGSSTGELFF
>.|.|TRBV7-2|TRBJ1-1
TGTGCCAGCAGCTTAAGTACAGGGATAAACACTGAAGCTTTCTTT
CASSLSTGINTEAFF
>many|.|TRBV19|TRBJ1-2
TGTGCCAGTAGACTGTCCATTTCCAACTATGGCTACACCTTC
CASRLSISNYGYTF
>.|.|TRBV3-1|TRBJ2-2
TGTGCCAGCAGCCCAGACCGGCGACTTACCGGGGAGCTGTTTTTT
CASSPDRRLTGELFF
>many|.|TRBV5-4|TRBJ1-2
TGTGCCAGCAGACAAGGGGGTTCGAGTCCCGTTAACTATGGCTACACCTTC
CASRQGGSSPVNYGYTF
>few|.|TRBV6-4|TRBJ1-1
TGTGCCAGCGTTGGGTGGATGAACACTGAAGCTTTCTTT
CASVGWMNTEAFF
>.|.|TRBV12-3/TRBV12-4|TRBJ1-2
TGTGCCAGCAGTTTGTTAGGACTGACTAACTATGGCTACACCTTC
CASSLLGLTNYGYTF
>.|.|TRBV28|TRBJ1-4
TGTGCCAGCAGTTTAATAAGGGAAAATGAAAAACTGTTTTTT
CASSLIRENEKLFF